This entry is about one T cell receptor (beta chain). Profiled with immunoSEQ multiplex PCR; TCRdb holds only in-frame clones, not every one. Among 35,000 to 40,000 clones listed, about 36% were seen once. The data are from a study of neoadjuvant anti-PD-1 for oral cavity cancer. Time point specified: after neoadjuvant nivolumab, at surgical resection. Patients were newly diagnosed with stage II-IVA oral cavity squamous cell carcinoma without prior systemic or radiation treatment. These oral cavity squamous cell carcinomas were HPV-negative and locally advanced. Germline values: CDR1 SGHRS, CDR2 YFSETQ. Trimming took 6 bases from V and 0 from J, leaving 14 bases between them. This CDR3 comprises 15 residues.

The sequenced sample was tumor tissue, obtained after nivolumab (anti-PD-1) treatment. The origin of this receptor is a person between 40 and 80 years old with oral cavity squamous cell carcinoma. The chain uses TRBV5-1 and TRBJ2-3, with D possibly TRBD2 on 6 matching bases. In DNA, the CDR3 is TGCGCCAGCACCCTACTAGCATCGAGCACAGATACGCAGTATTTT. Translation: CASTLLASSTDTQYF. The entire variable domain, with the rest obtained from reference TRBV5-1 and TRBJ2-3, is as follows: KAGVTQTPRYLIKTRGQQVTLSCSPISGHRSVSWYQQTPGQGLQFLFEYFSETQRNKGNFPGRFSGRQFSNSRSEMNVSTLELGDSALYLCASTLLASSTDTQYFGPGTRLTVL.